These 9 T cell receptor beta chains originate from one sample sequenced in a study of cytomegalovirus exposure and HLA in healthy donors. The PCR contained 60 Vbeta and 13 Jbeta primers. Using immunoSEQ multiplex PCR, the repertoire was profiled, and TCRdb retains in-frame clones only, with some absent. This table holds 230,000 or so clones, about nine tenths found once. The source material was PBMCs. Source of these receptors: a girl aged 2 to 10 in good health and CMV-seronegative.

The chain couples TRBV30 to TRBJ2-6; possible D gene TRBD1, 6 bases. CDR3 length equals 16 residues. Germline-derived CDR1 and CDR2 are GTSNPN and SVGIG (reference sequence). Trimming pared 3 bases from V and 0 bases from J, leaving 12 bases between. CDR3 DNA: TGTGCCTGGAGCTTAAGGGGGAGCTCTGGGGCCAACGTCCTGACTTTC. Translating gives CAWSLRGSSGANVLTF.

This clone was observed once. The chain links TRBV27 to TRBJ2-1; D possibly corresponds to TRBD2 (6 bases). Germline CDR1 MNHEY, CDR2 SMNVEV (reference sequence). The CDR3 sequence is 12 residues long. V lost 7 bases, J lost 6 bases, and 10 bases lay in between. The CDR3 spells CASNAGPNEQFF. For the CDR3, the DNA is TGTGCCAGCAATGCGGGACCCAATGAGCAGTTCTTC.

The chain uses TRBV14 and TRBJ2-7, with 12 bases that match TRBD1. Germline V gene data show CDR1 as SGHDN and CDR2 as FVKESK. The CDR3 sequence is 15 residues long. V was pared by 2 bases and J by 5 bases, with 4 bases of the junction left unmatched. Here the CDR3 DNA reads TGTGCCAGCAGCCAAATTGGGACAGGGGGCAACGAGCAGTACTTC. Translating gives CASSQIGTGGNEQYF.

The gene calls are TRBV5-6 and TRBJ2-7; D not certain. CDR1 is SGHDT and CDR2 is YYEEEE in the germline V gene. Trimming took off 0 bases at V and 4 bases at J, with 8 bases between the two ends. The CDR3 contains 13 residues. The chain's CDR3 is CASSLGSMYEQYF. The CDR3 nucleotides are TGTGCCAGCAGCTTGGGTTCCATGTACGAGCAGTACTTC.

The V gene is TRBV2, the J gene TRBJ1-6; D gene ambiguous. This CDR3 has 11 amino acids. CDR1 is SNHLY and CDR2 is FYNNEI in the germline V gene. The CDR3: CCSSYNSPLHF. The DNA for the CDR3 is TGTTGCTCCAGCTATAATTCACCCCTCCACTTT.

This sequence joins TRBV4-1 and TRBJ2-1; 8 nucleotides line up with TRBD2. The CDR3 is 19 residues long. Trimming took 4 bases from V and 2 from J; bases not matched to a gene: 16. Germline CDR1 is MGHRA and CDR2 is YSYEKL. The CDR3 sequence: CASSRGLLASGPTYNEQFF. The DNA for the CDR3 is TGCGCCAGCAGCCGGGGGCTCTTGGCTAGCGGGCCTACCTACAATGAGCAGTTCTTC.

This sequence joins TRBV9 and TRBJ2-7, with D tentatively TRBD2 (6 bases). Trimming pared 0 bases from V and 4 bases from J, leaving 11 bases between. This CDR3 has 14 residues. Germline values: CDR1 SGDLS, CDR2 YYNGEE. The CDR3 protein is CASSVGGATYEQYF. The CDR3 nucleotides are TGTGCCAGCAGCGTAGGCGGGGCAACGTACGAGCAGTACTTC.

The V call is TRBV19, the J call TRBJ1-2; D unclear. V was cut by 0 bases and J by 5 bases, with 4 bases left in between. The germline CDR1 and CDR2 sequences are LNHDA and SQIVND (reference sequence). This CDR3 has 12 residues. As DNA, the CDR3 is TGTGCCAGTAGTATAGACGTGTATGGCTACACCTTC. This encodes CASSIDVYGYTF.

This chain uses TRBV15 with TRBJ1-5; TRBD1 matches 9 bases. With V trimmed by 4 bases and J by 0 bases, 10 bases remained unmatched. CDR1 is LNHNV and CDR2 is YYDKDF in the germline V gene (reference sequence). The CDR3 length is 18 residues. CDR3 nucleotide sequence: TGTGCCACCAGCACCGGGACAGGGCGCCCGTATAGCAATCAGCCCCAGCATTTT. It specifies CATSTGTGRPYSNQPQHF.